Here is one T cell receptor (beta chain) with its context. The authors' processing: Amplifying reference gene primers gave estimates of nucleated cell counts. Measured with immunoSEQ multiplex PCR; TCRdb has only the in-frame clones, and not every one. That table is the source of V, J and clone size, and D and trimming were worked out from the DNA. The table has about 200,000 clones, roughly 85% seen once. CDR1 is LGHDT and CDR2 is YNNKEL in the germline V gene (reference sequence). CDR3 length equals 14 residues. The V gene end was trimmed by 3 bases and the J gene end by 6 bases; junction bases not matched to a gene: 8. The sample is drawn from a study of blood T cell repertoires in COVID-19. Turning to the study itself: COVID-19 samples, acute and convalescent, were from the United States, Italy and Spain. In each case, the material was cDNA or gDNA derived from T cells, B-cell-depleted T cells, or PBMCs.

The clonotype originates from an elderly woman with acute or convalescent COVID-19. Material: peripheral blood. J is TRBJ2-7 and V is TRBV3-1 (or the pseudogene TRBV3-2); 7 bases are a match to TRBD1. The CDR3 region has the DNA TGTGCCAGCAGCCACCGACAGGGAGTAGGCGAGCAGTACTTC. Its protein product is CASSHRQGVGEQYF.